The clone carrying this T cell receptor (beta chain) was seen a handful of times. V was trimmed by 1 base and J by 0 bases, leaving 7 bases between them. Germline V CDR1 and CDR2: LNHNV, YYDKDF (reference sequence). This CDR3 region has 15 residues. Each donor gave one heparinised blood draw averaging about 100 mL. These data are taken from a study of beta chain features in type 1 diabetes. Overall study: The study examined 107,917,701 sorted cells across all samples.

What was sequenced were expressed TCRB transcripts, since all of the isolated RNA had been reverse transcribed. Profiling relied on immunoSEQ multiplex PCR, and the TCRdb table lists in-frame clones only, not all of them. The sample records nearly 250,000 clones, about 70% being singletons. This TCR derives from a man between 25 and 39 years old in good health. Sample: naive CD4+ T cells from blood. This chain links TRBV15 with TRBJ1-5; D remains unclear. As DNA, the CDR3 is TGTGCCACCAGCAGAGCCGGGGTTAGCAATCAGCCCCAGCATTTT. Its translation: CATSRAGVSNQPQHF.